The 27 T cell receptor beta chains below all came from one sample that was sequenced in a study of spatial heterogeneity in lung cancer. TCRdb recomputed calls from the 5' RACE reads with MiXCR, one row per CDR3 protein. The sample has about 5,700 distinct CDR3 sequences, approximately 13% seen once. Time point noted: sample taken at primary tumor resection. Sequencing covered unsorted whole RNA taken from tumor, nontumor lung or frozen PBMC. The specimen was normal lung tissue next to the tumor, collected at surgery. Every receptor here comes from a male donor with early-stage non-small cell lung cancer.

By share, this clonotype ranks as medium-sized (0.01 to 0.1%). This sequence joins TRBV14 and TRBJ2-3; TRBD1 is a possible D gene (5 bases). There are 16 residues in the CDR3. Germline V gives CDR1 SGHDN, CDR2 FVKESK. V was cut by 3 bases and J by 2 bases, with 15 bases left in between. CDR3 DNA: TGTGCCAGCAGCCAGAGGACAAGGGGATCCACAGATACGCAGTATTTT. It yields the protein CASSQRTRGSTDTQYF.

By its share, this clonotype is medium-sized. DNA of the CDR3: TGTGCCAGCAGTTCTCTCGGGACTACTTACGAGCAGTACTTC. It translates to CASSSLGTTYEQYF. J is TRBJ2-7 and V is TRBV6-6; 7 bases fit TRBD2. V lost 4 bases to trimming and J lost 4 bases; unmatched junction nucleotides: 7. The CDR3 extends over 14 amino acids. Germline V gene lookup returns CDR1 MNHNY and CDR2 SVGAGI (reference sequence).

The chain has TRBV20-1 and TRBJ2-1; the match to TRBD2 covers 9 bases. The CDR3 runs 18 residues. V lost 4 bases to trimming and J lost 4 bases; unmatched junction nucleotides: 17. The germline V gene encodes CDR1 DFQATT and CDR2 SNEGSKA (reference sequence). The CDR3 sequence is CSATSRNSGRSGYNEQFF. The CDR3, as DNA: TGCAGTGCTACCAGTAGAAATAGCGGGAGAAGCGGGTACAATGAGCAGTTCTTC.

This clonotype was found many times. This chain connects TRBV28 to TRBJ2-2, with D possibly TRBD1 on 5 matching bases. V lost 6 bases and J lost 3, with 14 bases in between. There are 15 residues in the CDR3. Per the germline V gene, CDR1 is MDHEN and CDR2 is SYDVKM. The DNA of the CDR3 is TGTGCCAGCAGCCCCCCAGGGAAGTACACCGGGGAGCTGTTTTTT. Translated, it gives CASSPPGKYTGELFF.

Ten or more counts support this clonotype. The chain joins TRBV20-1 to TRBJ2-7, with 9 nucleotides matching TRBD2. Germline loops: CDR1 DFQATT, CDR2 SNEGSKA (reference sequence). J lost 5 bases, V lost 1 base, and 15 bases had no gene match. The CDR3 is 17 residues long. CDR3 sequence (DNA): TGCAGTGCTAGAGTTTTAGCGGGAGTAAGTAGTCCCCACGAGCAGTACTTC. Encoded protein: CSARVLAGVSSPHEQYF.

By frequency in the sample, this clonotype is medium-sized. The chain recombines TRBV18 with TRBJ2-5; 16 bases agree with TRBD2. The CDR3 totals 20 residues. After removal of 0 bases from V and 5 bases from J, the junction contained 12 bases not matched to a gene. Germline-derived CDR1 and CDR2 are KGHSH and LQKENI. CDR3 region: CASSPPSIGTSGRVSETQYF. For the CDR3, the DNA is TGTGCCAGCTCACCACCGTCCATAGGGACTAGCGGGAGGGTCTCGGAGACCCAGTACTTC.

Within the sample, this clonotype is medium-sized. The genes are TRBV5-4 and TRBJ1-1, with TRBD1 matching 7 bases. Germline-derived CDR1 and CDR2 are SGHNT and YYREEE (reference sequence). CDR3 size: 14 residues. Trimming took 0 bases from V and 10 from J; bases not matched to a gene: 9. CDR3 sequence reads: CASSLDQGGLGAFF. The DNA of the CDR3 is TGTGCCAGCAGCTTGGATCAGGGGGGCTTAGGAGCTTTCTTT.

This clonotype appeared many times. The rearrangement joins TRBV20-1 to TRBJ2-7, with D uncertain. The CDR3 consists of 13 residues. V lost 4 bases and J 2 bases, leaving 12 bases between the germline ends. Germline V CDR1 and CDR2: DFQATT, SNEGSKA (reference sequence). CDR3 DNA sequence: TGCAGTGCTAAGAGCTCCTATCCCTACGAGCAGTACTTC. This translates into CSAKSSYPYEQYF.

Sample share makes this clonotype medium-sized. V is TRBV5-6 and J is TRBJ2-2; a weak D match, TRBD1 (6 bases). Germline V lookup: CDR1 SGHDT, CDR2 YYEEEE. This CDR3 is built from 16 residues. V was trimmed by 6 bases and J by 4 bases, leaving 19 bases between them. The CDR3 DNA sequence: TGTGCCAGCACCACCCATTTAGGACAGCTCACCGGGGAGCTGTTTTTT. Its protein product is CASTTHLGQLTGELFF.

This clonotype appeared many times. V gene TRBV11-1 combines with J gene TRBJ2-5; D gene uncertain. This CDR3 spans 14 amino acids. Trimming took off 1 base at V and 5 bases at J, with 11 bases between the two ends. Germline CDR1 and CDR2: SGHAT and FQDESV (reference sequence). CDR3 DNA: TGTGCCAGCAGCTTAGAGGACCTTCCGGAGACCCAGTACTTC. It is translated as CASSLEDLPETQYF. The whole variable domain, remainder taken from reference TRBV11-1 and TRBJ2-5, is EAEVAQSPRYKITEKSQAVAFWCDPISGHATLYWYRQILGQGPELLVQFQDESVVDDSQLPKDRFSAERLKGVDSTLKIQPAELGDSAMYLCASSLEDLPETQYFGPGTRLLVL.

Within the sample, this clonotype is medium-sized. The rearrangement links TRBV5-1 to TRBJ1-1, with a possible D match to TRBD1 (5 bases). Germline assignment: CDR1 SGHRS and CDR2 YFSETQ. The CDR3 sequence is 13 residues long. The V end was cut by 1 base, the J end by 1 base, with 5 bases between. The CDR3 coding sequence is TGCGCCAGCAGCTTGACAGGGAACACTGAAGCTTTCTTT. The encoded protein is CASSLTGNTEAFF.

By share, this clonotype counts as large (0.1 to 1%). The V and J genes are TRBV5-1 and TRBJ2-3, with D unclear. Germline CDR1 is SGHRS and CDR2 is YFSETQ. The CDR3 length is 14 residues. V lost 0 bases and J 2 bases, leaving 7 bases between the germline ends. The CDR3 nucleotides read TGCGCCAGCAGCTTGGATGGAGACACAGATACGCAGTATTTT. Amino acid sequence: CASSLDGDTDTQYF.

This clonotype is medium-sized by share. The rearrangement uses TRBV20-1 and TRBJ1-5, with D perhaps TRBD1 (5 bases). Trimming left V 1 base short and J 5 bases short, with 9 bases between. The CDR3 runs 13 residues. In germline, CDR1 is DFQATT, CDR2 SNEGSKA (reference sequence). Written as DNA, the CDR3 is TGCAGTGCTAGAGTTCAGGGCGATCAGCCCCAGCATTTT. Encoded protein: CSARVQGDQPQHF.

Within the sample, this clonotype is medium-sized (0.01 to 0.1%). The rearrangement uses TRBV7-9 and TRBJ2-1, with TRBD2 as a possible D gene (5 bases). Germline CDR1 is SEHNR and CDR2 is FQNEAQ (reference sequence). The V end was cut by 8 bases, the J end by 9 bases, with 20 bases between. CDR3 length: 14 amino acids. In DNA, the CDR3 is TGTGCCAGCCGCGGGCGGGTCGCGAATAGTGAGCAGTTCTTC. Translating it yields CASRGRVANSEQFF.

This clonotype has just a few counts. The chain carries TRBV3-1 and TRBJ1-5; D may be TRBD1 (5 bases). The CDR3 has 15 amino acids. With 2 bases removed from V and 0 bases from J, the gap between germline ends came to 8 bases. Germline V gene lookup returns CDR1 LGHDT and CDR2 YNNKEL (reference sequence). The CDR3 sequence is CASSQLGGSNQPQHF. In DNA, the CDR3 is TGTGCCAGCAGCCAACTCGGGGGTAGCAATCAGCCCCAGCATTTT.

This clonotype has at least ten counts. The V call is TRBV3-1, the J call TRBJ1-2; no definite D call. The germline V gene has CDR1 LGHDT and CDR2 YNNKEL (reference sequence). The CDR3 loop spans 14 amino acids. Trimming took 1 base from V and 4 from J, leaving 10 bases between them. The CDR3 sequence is CASSQVRGSYGYTF. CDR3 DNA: TGTGCCAGCAGCCAAGTGCGCGGGAGCTATGGCTACACCTTC.

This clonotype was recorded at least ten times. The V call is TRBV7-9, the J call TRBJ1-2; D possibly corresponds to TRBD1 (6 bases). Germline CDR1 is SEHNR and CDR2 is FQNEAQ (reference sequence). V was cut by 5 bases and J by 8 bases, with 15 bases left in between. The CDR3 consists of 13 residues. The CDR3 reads CASSLGQQVGYTF. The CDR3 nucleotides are TGTGCCAGCAGCCTAGGACAGCAGGTCGGCTACACCTTC. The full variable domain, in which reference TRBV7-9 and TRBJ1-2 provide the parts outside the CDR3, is DTGVSQNPRHKITKRGQNVTFRCDPISEHNRLYWYRQTLGQGPEFLTYFQNEAQLEKSRLLSDRFSAERPKGSFSTLEIQRTEQGDSAMYLCASSLGQQVGYTFGSGTRLTVV.

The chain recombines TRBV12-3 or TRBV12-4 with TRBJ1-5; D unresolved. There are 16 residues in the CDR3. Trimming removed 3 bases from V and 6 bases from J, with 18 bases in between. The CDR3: CASSFNRVSLCQPQHF. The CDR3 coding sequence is TGTGCCAGCAGTTTTAATCGGGTCAGTTTATGTCAGCCCCAGCATTTT.

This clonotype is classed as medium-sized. In DNA, the CDR3 is TGTGCCATCAGTGAAACTAGCGGGAGGTCGTACTCCTACAATGAGCAGTTCTTC. It translates to CAISETSGRSYSYNEQFF. The chain is built from TRBV10-3 and TRBJ2-1; 12 bases align to TRBD2. Unmatched junction bases numbered 6, after V lost 3 bases and J lost 0 bases. This CDR3 region has 18 residues. CDR1 and CDR2 from the germline V gene are ENHRY and SYGVKD.

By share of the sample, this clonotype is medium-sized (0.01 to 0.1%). CDR3 protein: CASSLGDYRKLYGYTF. CDR3 nucleotide sequence: TGTGCCAGCAGTTTGGGCGATTACAGGAAGCTCTATGGCTACACCTTC. The chain carries TRBV12-3 or TRBV12-4 and TRBJ1-2, with a possible D match to TRBD1 (5 bases). Trimming left V 3 bases short and J 4 bases short, with 18 bases between. The CDR3 has 16 residues.

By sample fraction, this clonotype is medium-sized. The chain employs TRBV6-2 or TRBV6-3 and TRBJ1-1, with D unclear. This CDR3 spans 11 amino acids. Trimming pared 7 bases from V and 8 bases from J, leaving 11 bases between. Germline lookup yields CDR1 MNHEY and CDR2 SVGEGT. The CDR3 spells CASTQGVEAFF. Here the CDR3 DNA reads TGTGCCAGCACCCAAGGAGTAGAAGCTTTCTTT.

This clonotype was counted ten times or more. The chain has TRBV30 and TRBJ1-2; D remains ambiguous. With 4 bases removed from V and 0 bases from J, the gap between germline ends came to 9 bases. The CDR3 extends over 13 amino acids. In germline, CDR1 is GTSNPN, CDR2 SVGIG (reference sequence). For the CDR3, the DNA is TGTGCCTGGAACGCGGGCTCTAACTATGGCTACACCTTC. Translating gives CAWNAGSNYGYTF. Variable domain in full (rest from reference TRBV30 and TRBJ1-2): SQTIHQWPATLVQPVGSPLSLECTVEGTSNPNLYWYRQAAGRGLQLLFYSVGIGQISSEVPQNLSASRPQDRQFILSSKKLLLSDSGFYLCAWNAGSNYGYTFGSGTRLTVV.

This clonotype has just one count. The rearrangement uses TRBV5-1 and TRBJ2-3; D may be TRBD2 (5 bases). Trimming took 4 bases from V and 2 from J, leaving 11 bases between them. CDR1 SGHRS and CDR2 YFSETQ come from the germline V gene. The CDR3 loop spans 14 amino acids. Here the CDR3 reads CASSLAGPTDTQYF. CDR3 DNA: TGCGCCAGCAGCCTAGCAGGTCCCACAGATACGCAGTATTTT.

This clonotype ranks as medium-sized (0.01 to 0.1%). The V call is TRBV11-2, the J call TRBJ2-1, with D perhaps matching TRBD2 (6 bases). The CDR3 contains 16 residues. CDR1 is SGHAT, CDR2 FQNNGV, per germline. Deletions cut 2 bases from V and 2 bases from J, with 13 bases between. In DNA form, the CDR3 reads TGTGCCAGCAGCTTAAATGAGGGAGGAACCTACAATGAGCAGTTCTTC. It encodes CASSLNEGGTYNEQFF.

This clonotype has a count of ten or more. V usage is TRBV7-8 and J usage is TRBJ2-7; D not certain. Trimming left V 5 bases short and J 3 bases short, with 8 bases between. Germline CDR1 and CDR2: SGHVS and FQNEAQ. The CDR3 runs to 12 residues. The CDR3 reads CASSQQDYEQYF. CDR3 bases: TGTGCCAGCAGCCAGCAGGACTACGAGCAGTACTTC.

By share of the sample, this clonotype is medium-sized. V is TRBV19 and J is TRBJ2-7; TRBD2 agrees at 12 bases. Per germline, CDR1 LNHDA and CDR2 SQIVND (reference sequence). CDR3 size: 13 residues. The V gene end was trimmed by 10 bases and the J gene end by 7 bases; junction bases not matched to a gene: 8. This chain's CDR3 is CATSGRGAGEQYF. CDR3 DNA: TGTGCCACTAGCGGGAGGGGCGCGGGAGAGCAGTACTTC. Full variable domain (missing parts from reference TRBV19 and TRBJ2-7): DGGITQSPKYLFRKEGQNVTLSCEQNLNHDAMYWYRQDPGQGLRLIYYSQIVNDFQKGDIAEGYSVSREKKESFPLTVTSAQKNPTAFYLCATSGRGAGEQYFGPGTRLTVT.

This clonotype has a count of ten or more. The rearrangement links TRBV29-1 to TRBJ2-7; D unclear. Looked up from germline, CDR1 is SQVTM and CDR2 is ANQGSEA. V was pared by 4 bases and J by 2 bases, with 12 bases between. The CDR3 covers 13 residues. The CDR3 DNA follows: TGCAGCGTTGTGAGTGTAGGGACCTACGAGCAGTACTTC. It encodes CSVVSVGTYEQYF.